This entry concerns a single T cell receptor (beta chain). The table lists this clonotype with a count of one. Its antigen has not been determined. A much larger clone sits a single nucleotide away, making a read error possible. The conserved closing phenylalanine or tryptophan is absent in this CDR3, likely reflecting a read error. The data originate from a study of breast tumors, draining lymph nodes, adjacent tissues (dated by TCRdb to between 2015 and 2016). For context, the study as a whole: Breast cancer patients provided tumor, adjacent nontumor tissue and axillary lymph nodes, and the study compared the TCR beta repertoires across these three sources. In human breast cancer, the study set out to assess how tumor, surrounding tissue and draining lymph node repertoires relate to one another and whether T cells might be exchanged between them.

The axillary draining lymph nodes of breast cancer patients were the source of the lymph node samples. The full study reports these points: Rather than being directly demonstrated, the conclusion that tumor T cells originate in lymph nodes was presented as consistent with a hypothesis. A scenario in which most tumor T cells derive from the lymph node and then expand within tumor tissue was judged to be consistent with the data. Tumor and nontumor tissue repertoires were found to be significantly more similar in luminal-like than in basal-like breast cancer. Tumors showed preferential V and J gene usage, and their T-cell repertoire diversity fell below that of lymph nodes yet above that of nontumor tissue.

The CDR3 contains 15 residues when both ends are counted. CDR3 DNA only is kept here, 45 bases in frame from base 1. Sequences SGHRS (CDR1) and YFSETQ (CDR2) are obtained from the germline V gene. Germline trimming amounts to 3 bases on V and 4 bases on J, with 9 as the count of junction bases outside the gene matches. Reads for this sample came from an Illumina HiSeq 2000. Multiplex PCR amplification was used to build the TCR beta chain libraries. The amplified TCR beta chain products were analyzed by high-throughput sequencing. Using fastp at Q25 and MiXCR, TCRdb reprocessed the public reads and kept productive beta chains. Rows with one shared CDR3 protein collapse into an entry with the most common genes and DNA. This sample lists about 270,000 distinct CDR3 sequences; 30% were detected once. The top ten constitute 1.1% of the sample.

This receptor was taken from a female donor with breast cancer. Some clones in this sample may be carry-over from other donors' samples. The V and J segments used are TRBV5-1 and TRBJ2-5, with 7 bases aligning to TRBD1. The sample was axillary lymph node tissue. The CDR3 protein is CASSYSSDRVETQYL. The DNA reads as follows: TGCGCCAGCAGCTACTCTTCCGACAGGGTAGAGACCCAGTACTTA.